This T cell receptor (beta chain) was sequenced during a study of blood T cells in healthy people across ages. Study-wide results and limits: Age showed a roughly linear inverse relationship with TCR beta diversity per million T cells.

About this clonotype itself: The target antigen is unknown.

This CDR3 is built from 15 residues. Germline V gene lookup returns CDR1 SGHRS and CDR2 YFSETQ. Trimming cost V 4 bases and J 7 bases; bases outside gene matches: 11. Through a sample-barcoded 5' primer and a J-beta primer mix, a second PCR was run for 7 to 11 cycles. The study obtained at least 2.5 million CDR3-containing paired-end reads from every sample. MiXCR was run by TCRdb on the 5' RACE reads, yielding one entry per CDR3 protein. This table has around 780,000 distinct CDR3 sequences, roughly 50% appearing once. The receptor comes from a man aged 40-49 years in good health. Input material: blood. The chain has TRBV5-1 and TRBJ1-2, with 9 nucleotides matching TRBD1. The CDR3 protein is CASSPGGQGPAGYTF. In DNA, the CDR3 is TGCGCCAGCAGCCCCGGGGGACAGGGACCGGCTGGCTACACCTTC.